This TCR beta chain was sequenced during a study of OX40 agonist ivuxolimab in advanced cancers. Study details: Partial responses were achieved by three patients: one hepatocellular carcinoma, two cutaneous melanoma.

A word on this clone: What it binds is not known.

Study conclusions and caveats: Certain nonresponders likewise exhibited a low normalized T-cell clonal expansion.

The CDR3 loop spans 13 amino acids. The V end was cut by 2 bases, the J end by 4 bases, with 8 bases between. Germline V gene data show CDR1 as SEHNR and CDR2 as FQNEAQ (reference sequence). Clones were read by immunoSEQ multiplex PCR, and TCRdb kept only the in-frame ones, dropping some. The table shows 45,000 to 65,000 clones, with approximately 87% occurring only once. The clonotype originates from an adult with an advanced solid tumor such as melanoma, head and neck, liver or kidney cancer. The sequencing used CD4+ or CD8+ T cells sorted from blood, collected in a trial of the OX40 agonist ivuxolimab. The gene calls are TRBV7-9 and TRBJ1-2; D not resolved. CDR3 protein: CASSLRELYGYTF. CDR3 coding DNA: TGTGCCAGCAGCTTAAGGGAACTCTATGGCTACACCTTC.